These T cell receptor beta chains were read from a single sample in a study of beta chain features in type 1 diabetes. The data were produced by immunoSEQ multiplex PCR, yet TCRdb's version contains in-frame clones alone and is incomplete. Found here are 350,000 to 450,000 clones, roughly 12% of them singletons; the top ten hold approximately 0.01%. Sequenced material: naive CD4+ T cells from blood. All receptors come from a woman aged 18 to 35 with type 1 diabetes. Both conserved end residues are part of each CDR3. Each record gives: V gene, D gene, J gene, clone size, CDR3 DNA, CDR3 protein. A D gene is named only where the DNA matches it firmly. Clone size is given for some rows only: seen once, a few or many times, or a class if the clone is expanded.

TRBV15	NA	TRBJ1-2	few	NA	CATSRDLWGQGAMNTF
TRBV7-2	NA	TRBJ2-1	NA	TGTGCCAGCAGCTCCGAACGTACCAGTCAGGAGTTCTTC	CASSSERTSQEFF
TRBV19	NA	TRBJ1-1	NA	TGTGCCAGTAGTAGGGGACAAGGGGGCACTGAAGCTTTCTTT	CASSRGQGGTEAFF
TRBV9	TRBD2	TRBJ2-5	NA	TGTGCCAGCAGCAGAGCCCCCGGGAGGCAAGAGACCCAGTACTTC	CASSRAPGRQETQYF
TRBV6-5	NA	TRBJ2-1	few	TGTGCCAGCAGTTACTTTGAGGGCTCCTACAATGAGCAGTTCTTC	CASSYFEGSYNEQFF
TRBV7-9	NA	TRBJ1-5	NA	TGTGCCAGCAGCTTTGGGGGCCCTCAGCCCCAGCATTTT	CASSFGGPQPQHF
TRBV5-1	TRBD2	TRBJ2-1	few	TGCGCCAGCAGCTTGGGGGTTACTAGCGGGAGGTACAATGAGCAGTTCTTC	CASSLGVTSGRYNEQFF
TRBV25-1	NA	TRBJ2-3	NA	TGTGCCAGCAGTGAATACGGGGAGGGCACAGATACGCAGTATTTT	CASSEYGEGTDTQYF
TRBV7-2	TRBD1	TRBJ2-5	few	TGTGCCAGCAGCCCCCGGACAGGTTTACAAGAGACCCAGTACTTC	CASSPRTGLQETQYF
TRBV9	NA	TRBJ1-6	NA	TGTGCCAGCAGCCCCAAGAGGACAGCCAGCTCCTATAATTCACCCCTCCACTTT	CASSPKRTASSYNSPLHF
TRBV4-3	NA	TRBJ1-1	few	TGCGCCAGCAGCCAAGGTACAAGGAACACTGAAGCTTTCTTT	CASSQGTRNTEAFF
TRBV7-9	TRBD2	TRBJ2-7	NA	TGTGCCAGCAGCTCCCGGCGGGAGGGGTACGAGCAGTACTTC	CASSSRREGYEQYF
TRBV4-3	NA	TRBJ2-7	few	TGCGCCAGCAGCCAAGGTAGCCGTATCCCAGGGGAGCAGTACTTC	CASSQGSRIPGEQYF
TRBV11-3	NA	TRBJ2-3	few	TGTGCCAGCAGCCTAGTATTGTCGGAGTTTCGTGATACGCAGTATTTT	CASSLVLSEFRDTQYF
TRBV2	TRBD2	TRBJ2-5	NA	TGTGCCAGCAGCCGACTAGCGGGAGCAGGGGAGACCCAGTACTTC	CASSRLAGAGETQYF
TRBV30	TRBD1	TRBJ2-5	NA	TGTGCCTGGAGTCCGTGGACAGGGGGCCCTCAAGAGACCCAGTACTTC	CAWSPWTGGPQETQYF
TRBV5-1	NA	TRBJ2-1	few	TGCGCCAGCAGCTTGGGACTAGTAAATGAGCAGTTCTTC	CASSLGLVNEQFF
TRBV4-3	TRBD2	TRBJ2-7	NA	TGCGCCAGCAGCCAAGATGTCGGGAGGAGGAGGGAGCAGTACTTC	CASSQDVGRRREQYF
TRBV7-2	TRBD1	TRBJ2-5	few	TGTGCCAGCAGCCAACCGTGGACAGGGTCGGAGACCCAGTACTTC	CASSQPWTGSETQYF
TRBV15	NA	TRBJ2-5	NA	TGTGCCACCAGCACCCTGGAGACCCAGTACTTC	CATSTLETQYF
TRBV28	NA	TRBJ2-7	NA	TGTGCCAGCAGACAGGGCCTGTACGAGCAGTACTTC	CASRQGLYEQYF
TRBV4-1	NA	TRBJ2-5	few	TGCGCCAGCAGCCAACCGGGACTCGTCTCGTACTTC	CASSQPGLVSYF
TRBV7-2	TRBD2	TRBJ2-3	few	TGTGCCAGCAGCCCGGGGGGGGCTAGCACAGATACGCAGTATTTT	CASSPGGASTDTQYF
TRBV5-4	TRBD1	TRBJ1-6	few	TGTGCCAGCAGCTTGTCCGGGACAGGGAATTCACCCCTCCACTTT	CASSLSGTGNSPLHF
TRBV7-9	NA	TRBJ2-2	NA	TGTGCCAGCAGCTTAGGGCTCGGCGGCACCGGGGAGCTGTTTTTT	CASSLGLGGTGELFF
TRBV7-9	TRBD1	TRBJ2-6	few	TGTGCCAGCGCGATAGGGACAGGGATGGCTGGGGCCAACGTCCTGACTTTC	CASAIGTGMAGANVLTF
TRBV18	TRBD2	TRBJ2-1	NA	TGTGCCAGCTCGGTTAGCAGCGGGGAAGATGAGCAGTTCTTC	CASSVSSGEDEQFF
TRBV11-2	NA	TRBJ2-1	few	TGTGCCAGCAGCGCCCCGACAGGTTCCAATGAGCAGTTCTTC	CASSAPTGSNEQFF
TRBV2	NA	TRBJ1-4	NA	TGTGCCAGCAGTCCTAGGGCAGGGCCCAACGAAAAACTGTTTTTT	CASSPRAGPNEKLFF
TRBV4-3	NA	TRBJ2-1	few	TGCGCCAGCAGCCAAGATCGGAGTGAGCAGTTCTTC	CASSQDRSEQFF
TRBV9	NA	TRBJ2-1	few	TGTGCCAGCAGCGTAGAGGGGCGCCCCTACAATGAGCAGTTCTTC	CASSVEGRPYNEQFF
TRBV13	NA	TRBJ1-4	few	TGTGCCAGCAGTTCAGGGTGGGGAGAAAAACTGTTTTTT	CASSSGWGEKLFF
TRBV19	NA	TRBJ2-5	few	TGTGCCAGTAAGTCTGGAGCAAATCGGGGGGAGACCCAGTACTTC	CASKSGANRGETQYF
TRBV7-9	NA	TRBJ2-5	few	TGTGCCAGCAGCCCGATACAGGGTTGGGGAGAGACCCAGTACTTC	CASSPIQGWGETQYF
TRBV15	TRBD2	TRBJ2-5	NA	TGTGCCACCAGCAGAGTAGGAAAAGCGGGGGGGCAGAAGACCCAGTACTTC	CATSRVGKAGGQKTQYF
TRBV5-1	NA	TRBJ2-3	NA	TGCGCCAGCAGCTTGGCCGCAACAGTTGAAAGGACGCAGTATTTT	CASSLAATVERTQYF
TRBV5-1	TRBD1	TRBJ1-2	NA	TGCGCCAGCAGCTTGGTGGGACAGGGCAACGGCTACACCTTC	CASSLVGQGNGYTF
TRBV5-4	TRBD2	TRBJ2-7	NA	TGTGCCAGCAGCTTCTTGGGTAGCGGGAGAGGTTCCCCCTACGAGCAGTACTTC	CASSFLGSGRGSPYEQYF
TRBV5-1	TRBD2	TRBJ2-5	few	TGCGCCAGCAAAGCCATAGCGGGAGGGCAGGAGACCCAGTACTTC	CASKAIAGGQETQYF
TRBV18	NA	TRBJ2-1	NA	TGTGCCACCGCCACTCGGGTCCTCGAGGGCCATGAGCAGTTCTTC	CATATRVLEGHEQFF
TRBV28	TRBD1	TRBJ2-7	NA	TGTGCCAGCAGTTTTCGACAGGGCCGAGGGACCTACGAGCAGTACTTC	CASSFRQGRGTYEQYF
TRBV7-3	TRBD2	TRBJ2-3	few	TGTGCCAGCAGCAAGACTAGCCCGGATACGCAGTATTTT	CASSKTSPDTQYF
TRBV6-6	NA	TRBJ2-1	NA	TGTGCCACTTCGCGAGGGGGGGCAGACAATGAGCAGTTCTTC	CATSRGGADNEQFF
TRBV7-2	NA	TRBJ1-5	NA	TGTGCCAGCAGCCTCTACAGGGATAGCAATCAGCCCCAGCATTTT	CASSLYRDSNQPQHF
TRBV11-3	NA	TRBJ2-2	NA	TGTGCCAGCAGCGCGGGACAGCCGAACACCGGGGAGCTGTTTTTT	CASSAGQPNTGELFF
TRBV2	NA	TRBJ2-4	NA	TGTGCCAGCAGGGGGGCCCCCCCCTTAAACATTCAGTACTTC	CASRGAPPLNIQYF
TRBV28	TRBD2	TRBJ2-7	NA	TGTGCCAGCAGTTCCCCTTCTAGCGGGAGAATCCACGAGCAGTACTTC	CASSSPSSGRIHEQYF
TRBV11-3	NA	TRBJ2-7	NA	TGTGCCAGCAGCCCCCCGGCACAGGGCTACGAGCAGTACTTC	CASSPPAQGYEQYF
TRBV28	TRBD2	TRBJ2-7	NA	TGTGCCAGCACCCTCCCGGGAGGTCCGGGCTACGAGCAGTACTTC	CASTLPGGPGYEQYF
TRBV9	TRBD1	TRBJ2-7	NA	TGTGCCAGCAGCGCCGGGACAGGGGGCCCTGTTCAGTACTTC	CASSAGTGGPVQYF
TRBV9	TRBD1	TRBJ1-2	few	TGTGCCAGCAGCGCTGGGACAGCTTCTAGCTATGGCTACACCTTC	CASSAGTASSYGYTF
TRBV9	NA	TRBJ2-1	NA	TGTGCCAGCACCCCTGGGGCTCAAACGGGCAATGAGCAGTTCTTC	CASTPGAQTGNEQFF
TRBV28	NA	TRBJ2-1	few	TGTGCCAGCAGTTTGCGCTACAATGAGCAGTTCTTC	CASSLRYNEQFF
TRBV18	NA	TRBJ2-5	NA	TGTGCCAGCTCACCAAATTATAGCGGTGGTCTTCAAGAGACCCAGTACTTC	CASSPNYSGGLQETQYF
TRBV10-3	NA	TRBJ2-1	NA	TGTGCCATCAGTGGGACAGTGGGCAATGAGCAGTTCTTC	CAISGTVGNEQFF
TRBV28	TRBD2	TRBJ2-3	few	TGTGCCAGCAGTTTAGTGATGGCGGGAGGGCCTGGAGATACGCAGTATTTT	CASSLVMAGGPGDTQYF
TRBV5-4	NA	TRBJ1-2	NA	TGTGCCAGCAGCTTGGGGGGGCGCAACGACTATGGCTACACCTTC	CASSLGGRNDYGYTF
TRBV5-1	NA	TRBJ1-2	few	TGCGCCAGCAGTGGGTTATCTGCTGGCGGCTATGGCTACACCTTC	CASSGLSAGGYGYTF